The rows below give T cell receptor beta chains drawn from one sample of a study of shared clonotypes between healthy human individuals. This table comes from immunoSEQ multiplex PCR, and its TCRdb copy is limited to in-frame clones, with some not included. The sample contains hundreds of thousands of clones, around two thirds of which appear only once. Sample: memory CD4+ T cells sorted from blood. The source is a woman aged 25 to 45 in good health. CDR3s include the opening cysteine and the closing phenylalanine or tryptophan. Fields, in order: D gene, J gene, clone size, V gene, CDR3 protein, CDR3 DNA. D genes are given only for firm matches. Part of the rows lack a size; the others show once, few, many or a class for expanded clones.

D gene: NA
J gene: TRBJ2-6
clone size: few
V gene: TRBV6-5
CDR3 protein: CASSRAFSGANVLTF
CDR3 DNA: TGTGCCAGCAGCAGGGCTTTCTCTGGGGCCAACGTCCTGACTTTC

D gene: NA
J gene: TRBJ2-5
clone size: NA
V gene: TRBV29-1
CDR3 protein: CSVVLPAVQETQYF
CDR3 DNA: TGCAGCGTTGTTCTGCCAGCAGTCCAAGAGACCCAGTACTTC

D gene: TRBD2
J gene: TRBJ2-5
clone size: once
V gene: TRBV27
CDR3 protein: CASSLAGGGTQYF
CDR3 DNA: TGTGCCAGCAGTTTAGCGGGGGGAGGGACCCAGTACTTC

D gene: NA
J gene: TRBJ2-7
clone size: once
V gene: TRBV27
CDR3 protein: CASSLLHGYEQYF
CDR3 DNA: TGTGCCAGCAGTTTATTACACGGATACGAGCAGTACTTC

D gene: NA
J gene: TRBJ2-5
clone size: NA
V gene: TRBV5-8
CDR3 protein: CASSLEEGVQETQYF
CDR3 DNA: TGTGCCAGCAGCTTGGAAGAGGGCGTCCAAGAGACCCAGTACTTC

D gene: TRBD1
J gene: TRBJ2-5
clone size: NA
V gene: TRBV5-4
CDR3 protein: CASSIGDRGQKETQYF
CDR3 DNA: TGTGCCAGCAGCATTGGGGACAGGGGACAAAAAGAGACCCAGTACTTC

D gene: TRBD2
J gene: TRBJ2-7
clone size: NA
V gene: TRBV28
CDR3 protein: CASSVPGLAKGEQYF
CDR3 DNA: TGTGCCAGCAGTGTACCGGGACTAGCGAAGGGCGAGCAGTACTTC

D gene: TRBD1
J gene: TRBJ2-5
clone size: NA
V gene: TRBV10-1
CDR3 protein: CASSRDRGETQYF
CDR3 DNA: TGCGCCAGCAGTAGGGACAGGGGGGAGACCCAGTACTTC

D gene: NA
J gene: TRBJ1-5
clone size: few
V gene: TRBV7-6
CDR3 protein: CASSLGEKPQHF
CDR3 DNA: TGTGCCAGCAGCTTAGGGGAAAAGCCCCAGCATTTT

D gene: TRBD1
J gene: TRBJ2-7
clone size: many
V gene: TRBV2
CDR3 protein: CASMVGQGNEQYF
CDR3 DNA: TGTGCCAGCATGGTCGGACAGGGTAACGAGCAGTACTTC

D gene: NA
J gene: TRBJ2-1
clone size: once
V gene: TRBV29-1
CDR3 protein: CSVEVTGSSYNEQFF
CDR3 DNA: TGCAGCGTTGAAGTAACAGGAAGCTCCTACAATGAGCAGTTCTTC

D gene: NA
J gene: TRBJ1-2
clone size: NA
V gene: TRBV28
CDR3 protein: CASSRTPGRSNYGYTF
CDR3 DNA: TGTGCCAGCAGTCGCACCCCGGGCCGCTCCAACTATGGCTACACCTTC

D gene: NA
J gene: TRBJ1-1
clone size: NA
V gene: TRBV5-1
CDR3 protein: CASTGMRNTEAFF
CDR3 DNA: TGCGCCAGCACTGGCATGCGGAACACTGAAGCTTTCTTT

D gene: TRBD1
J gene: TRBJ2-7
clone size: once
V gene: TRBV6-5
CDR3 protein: CASSRPGQGAGEQYF
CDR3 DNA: TGTGCCAGCAGTAGGCCGGGACAGGGGGCTGGCGAGCAGTACTTC

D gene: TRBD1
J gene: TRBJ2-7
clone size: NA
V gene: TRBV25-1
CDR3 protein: CASGKSGTGREQYF
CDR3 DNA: TGTGCCAGCGGGAAATCCGGGACAGGGCGCGAGCAGTACTTC

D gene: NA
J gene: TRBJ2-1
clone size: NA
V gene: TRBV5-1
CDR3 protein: CASSLAAGLDNEQFF
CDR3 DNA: TGCGCCAGCAGCTTGGCCGCGGGTTTGGATAATGAGCAGTTCTTC

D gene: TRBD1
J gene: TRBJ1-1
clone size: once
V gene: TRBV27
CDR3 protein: CASSLSPFTTGGTEAFF
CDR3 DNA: TGTGCCAGCAGTTTATCCCCCTTCACGACAGGGGGGACTGAAGCTTTCTTT

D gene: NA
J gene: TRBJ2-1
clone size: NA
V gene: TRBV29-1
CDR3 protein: CSVSKGTEQFF
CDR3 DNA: TGCAGCGTTAGCAAGGGCACTGAGCAGTTCTTC

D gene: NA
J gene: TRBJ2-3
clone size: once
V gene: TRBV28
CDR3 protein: CASSTSGPDTQYF
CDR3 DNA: NA

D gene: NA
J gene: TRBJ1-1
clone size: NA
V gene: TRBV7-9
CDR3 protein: CASSPRQGNTEAFF
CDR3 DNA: TGTGCCAGCAGCCCGCGTCAGGGGAACACTGAAGCTTTCTTT

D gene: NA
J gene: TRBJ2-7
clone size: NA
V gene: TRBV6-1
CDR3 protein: CASSEGVGLDEQYF
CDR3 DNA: TGTGCCAGCAGTGAAGGAGTAGGGCTGGACGAGCAGTACTTC

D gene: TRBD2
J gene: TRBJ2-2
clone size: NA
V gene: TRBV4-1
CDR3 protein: CASSQDVMEGLAGGLQDGELFF
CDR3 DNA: TGCGCCAGCAGCCAAGACGTCATGGAGGGACTAGCGGGAGGGCTACAAGACGGGGAGCTGTTTTTT

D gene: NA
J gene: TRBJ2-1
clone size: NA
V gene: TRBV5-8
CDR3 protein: CASSLGFRTDYNEQFF
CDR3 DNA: TGTGCCAGCAGCTTGGGGTTTAGGACAGACTACAATGAGCAGTTCTTC

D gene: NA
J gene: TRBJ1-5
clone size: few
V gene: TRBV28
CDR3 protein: CASRKGVGNQPQHF
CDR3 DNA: TGTGCCAGCCGTAAGGGGGTAGGAAATCAGCCCCAGCATTTT

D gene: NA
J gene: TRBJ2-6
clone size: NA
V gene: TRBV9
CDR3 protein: CASSASGTAASGANVLTF
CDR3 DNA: TGTGCCAGCAGCGCCTCCGGGACCGCCGCCTCTGGGGCCAACGTCCTGACTTTC

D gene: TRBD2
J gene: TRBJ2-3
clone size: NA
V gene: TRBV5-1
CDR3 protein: CASSLWVTSGAVTDTQYF
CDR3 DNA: TGCGCCAGCAGCTTGTGGGTGACTAGCGGGGCGGTCACAGATACGCAGTATTTT

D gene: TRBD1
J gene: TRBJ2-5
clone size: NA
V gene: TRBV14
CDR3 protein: CASSQEGQHKRSQYF
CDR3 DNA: TGTGCCAGCAGCCAAGAGGGACAGCATAAGAGATCCCAGTACTTC

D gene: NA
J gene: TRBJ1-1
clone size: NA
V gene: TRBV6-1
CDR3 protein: CASSVAGKYTEAFF
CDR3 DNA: TGTGCCAGCAGTGTAGCGGGGAAATACACTGAAGCTTTCTTT

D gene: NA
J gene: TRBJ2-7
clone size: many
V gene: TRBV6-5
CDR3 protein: CASSYSRSSYEQYF
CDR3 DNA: TGTGCCAGCAGTTACTCACGGTCTAGTTACGAGCAGTACTTC

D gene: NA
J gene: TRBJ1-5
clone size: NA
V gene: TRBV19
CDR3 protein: CASSISLSTEYQPQHF
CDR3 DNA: TGTGCCAGTAGTATCAGTCTCTCGACGGAATATCAGCCCCAGCATTTT